The 10 T cell receptor beta chains below were found in one sample sequenced in a study of T cells in Graves' hyperthyroidism and ophthalmopathy. Regions amplified from RNA transcripts were the TCR beta CDR3 regions. The HTBI set primed first-round TCR CDR3 RT-PCR. Via MiXCR, TCRdb re-called the multiplex PCR reads, giving one row per CDR3 protein. The profile shows about 360,000 distinct CDR3 sequences, 13% of them singletons. The sample comprised blood. The receptors here all came from a woman aged 18-29 years with Graves' hyperthyroidism.

The CDR3, as DNA: TGCAGCGTCCTAGCCGGGGATGAGCAGTTCTTC. It translates to CSVLAGDEQFF. This sequence joins TRBV29-1 and TRBJ2-1; a possible D gene is TRBD2 (5 bases). Deletions cut 6 bases from V and 8 bases from J, with 11 bases between. CDR1 is SQVTM and CDR2 is ANQGSEA in the germline V gene. The CDR3 extends over 11 amino acids.

This clonotype occurred many times. The rearrangement links TRBV5-6 to TRBJ2-7; D unresolved. The CDR3 has 15 amino acids. From germline, CDR1 is SGHDT and CDR2 YYEEEE. V dropped 0 bases and J dropped 4 bases, with 14 bases sitting between them. The CDR3 DNA sequence: TGTGCCAGCAGCTTGGCCGTGGCCAACCCTTACGAGCAGTACTTC. Its protein product is CASSLAVANPYEQYF.

This sequence joins TRBV30 and TRBJ1-1; TRBD1 is a possible D gene (5 bases). Trimming took 5 bases from V and 0 from J, leaving 10 bases between them. CDR3 length: 13 amino acids. CDR1 GTSNPN and CDR2 SVGIG come from the germline V gene (reference sequence). In nucleotides, the CDR3 is TGTGCCTGGGGGGCAAGCTTGAACACTGAAGCTTTCTTT. Translation gives CAWGASLNTEAFF.

The table lists this clonotype with many counts. The V and J genes are TRBV6-1 and TRBJ1-1; 8 bases match TRBD1. The V gene's germline CDR1 is MNHNS and CDR2 SASEGT. Trimming took 5 bases from V and 4 from J; bases not matched to a gene: 9. The CDR3 contains 15 residues. The CDR3 here is CASSIRTGRGTEAFF. The CDR3 nucleotides read TGTGCCAGCAGTATTAGGACAGGGCGCGGCACTGAAGCTTTCTTT.

This clonotype was recorded many times. This chain uses TRBV2 with TRBJ1-1; 9 bases fit TRBD1. Germline-derived CDR1 and CDR2 are SNHLY and FYNNEI. With V trimmed by 1 base and J by 0 bases, 3 bases remained unmatched. The CDR3 runs to 16 residues. CDR3 residues: CASSEGTGVVNTEAFF. CDR3 bases: TGTGCCAGCAGTGAAGGGACAGGGGTCGTGAACACTGAAGCTTTCTTT. The complete variable domain, with remaining parts taken from reference TRBV2 and TRBJ1-1, reads EPEVTQTPSHQVTQMGQEVILRCVPISNHLYFYWYRQILGQKVEFLVSFYNNEISEKSEIFDDQFSVERPDGSNFTLKIRSTKLEDSAMYFCASSEGTGVVNTEAFFGQGTRLTVV.

This clonotype has ten or more counts. The chain has TRBV9 and TRBJ1-2; TRBD1 matches at 9 bases. Germline V gives CDR1 SGDLS, CDR2 YYNGEE. This CDR3 has 14 amino acids. J lost 4 bases, V lost 4 bases, and 5 bases had no gene match. The CDR3 reads CASSTRTGAYGYTF. The CDR3 DNA reads TGTGCCAGCAGCACCCGGACAGGGGCCTATGGCTACACCTTC.

This clonotype has ten or more counts. The chain carries TRBV19 and TRBJ1-2, with 7 bases identical to TRBD1. The CDR3 runs 15 residues. Germline V CDR1 and CDR2: LNHDA, SQIVND (reference sequence). V shed 6 bases, J shed 3 bases, and the junction held 10 bases outside the gene matches. The CDR3 DNA is TGTGCCAGTAGAGAGGCGACCGGGACAGACTATGGCTACACCTTC. It specifies CASREATGTDYGYTF.

The table lists this clonotype with a few counts. The chain uses TRBV7-8 and TRBJ1-1; D remains unclear. The V gene's germline CDR1 is SGHVS and CDR2 FQNEAQ. The CDR3 is made up of 16 amino acids. V lost 2 bases to trimming and J lost 3 bases, with 16 bases between them. CDR3 amino acids: CASSLNPRGRDTEAFF. The DNA for the CDR3 is TGTGCCAGCAGCTTAAATCCCCGAGGTAGGGACACTGAAGCTTTCTTT.

About this clonotype: An end of the junction does not agree with germline; a read error may underlie this. V usage is TRBV29-1 and J usage is TRBJ2-7; weak D call: TRBD1 (5 bases). Germline values: CDR1 SQVTM, CDR2 ANQGSEA. This CDR3 is built from 14 residues. The CDR3 DNA reads as TGCAGCGCAACCCAAACAGGAAGCTCCTACGAGCAGCACTTC. The encoded protein is CSATQTGSSYEQHF.

The gene calls are TRBV9 and TRBJ2-1, with 13 bases that match TRBD2. The CDR3 is made up of 17 amino acids. CDR1 is SGDLS, CDR2 YYNGEE, per germline. The V and J ends lost 2 bases and 10 bases, in that order; junction bases with no gene match: 12. DNA of the CDR3: TGTGCCAGCAGCGTCGCCGGGACTAGCGGGGCCTCCGGGGAGCAGTTCTTC. It translates to CASSVAGTSGASGEQFF.